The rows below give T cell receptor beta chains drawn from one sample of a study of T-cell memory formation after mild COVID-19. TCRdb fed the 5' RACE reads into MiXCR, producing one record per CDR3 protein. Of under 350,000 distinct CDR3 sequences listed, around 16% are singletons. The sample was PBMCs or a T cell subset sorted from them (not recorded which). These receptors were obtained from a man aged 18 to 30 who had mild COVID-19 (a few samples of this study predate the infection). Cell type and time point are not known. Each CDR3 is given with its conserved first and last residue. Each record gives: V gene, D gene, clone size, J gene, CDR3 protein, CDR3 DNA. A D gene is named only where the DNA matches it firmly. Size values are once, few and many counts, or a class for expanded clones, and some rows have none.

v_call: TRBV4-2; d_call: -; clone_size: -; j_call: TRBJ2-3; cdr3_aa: CASSQDPQFTDTQYF; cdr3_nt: TGTGCCAGCAGCCAAGACCCACAGTTCACAGATACGCAGTATTTT
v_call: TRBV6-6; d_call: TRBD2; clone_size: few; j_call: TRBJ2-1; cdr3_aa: CASINSGGALNEQFF; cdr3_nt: TGTGCCAGCATTAATAGCGGGGGGGCTCTGAATGAGCAGTTCTTC
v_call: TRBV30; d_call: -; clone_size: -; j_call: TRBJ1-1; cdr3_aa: CAWSRMNTEAFF; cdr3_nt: TGTGCCTGGAGTCGGATGAACACTGAAGCTTTCTTT
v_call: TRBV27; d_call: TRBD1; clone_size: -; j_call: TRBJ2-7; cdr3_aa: CASKFFARGLEEQYF; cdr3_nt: TGTGCCAGCAAGTTCTTCGCCAGGGGGCTTGAGGAGCAGTACTTC
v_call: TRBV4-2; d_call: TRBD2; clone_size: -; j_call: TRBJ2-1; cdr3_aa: CASSQVTSGGDNEQFF; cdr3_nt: TGTGCCAGCAGCCAAGTTACTAGCGGGGGCGACAATGAGCAGTTCTTC
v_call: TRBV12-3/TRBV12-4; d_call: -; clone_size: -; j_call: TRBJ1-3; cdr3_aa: CASSQMKGENTIYF; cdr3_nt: TGTGCCAGCAGCCAGATGAAGGGAGAAAACACCATATATTTT
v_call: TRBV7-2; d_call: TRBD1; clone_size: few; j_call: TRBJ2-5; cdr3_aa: CASSLVSGGQGEETQYF; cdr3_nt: TGTGCCAGCAGCTTAGTAAGTGGAGGACAGGGTGAAGAGACCCAGTACTTC
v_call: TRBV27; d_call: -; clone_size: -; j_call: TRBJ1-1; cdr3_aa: CASSSGLLNTEAFF; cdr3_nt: TGTGCCAGCTCCTCCGGACTCCTGAACACTGAAGCTTTCTTT
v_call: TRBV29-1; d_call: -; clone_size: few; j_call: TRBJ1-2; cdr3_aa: CSVMQWGGYGYTF; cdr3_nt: TGCAGCGTTATGCAATGGGGCGGCTATGGCTACACCTTC
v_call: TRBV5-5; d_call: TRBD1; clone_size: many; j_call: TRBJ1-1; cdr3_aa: CASSPRSGQGTEAFF; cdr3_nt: TGTGCCAGCAGCCCGAGGTCGGGACAGGGAACTGAAGCTTTCTTT
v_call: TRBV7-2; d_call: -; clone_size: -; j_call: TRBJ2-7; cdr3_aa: CASSLESGTGEQYF; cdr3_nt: TGTGCCAGCAGCTTAGAGTCCGGGACCGGCGAGCAGTACTTC
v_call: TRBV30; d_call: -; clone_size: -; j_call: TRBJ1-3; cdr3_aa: CAGGRYGNTIYF; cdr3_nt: TGTGCCGGGGGACGGTACGGAAACACCATATATTTT
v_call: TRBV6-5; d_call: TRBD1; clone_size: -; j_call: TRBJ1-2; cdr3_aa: CASSFVTGGFGYTF; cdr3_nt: TGTGCCAGCAGTTTTGTGACAGGGGGCTTCGGCTACACCTTC
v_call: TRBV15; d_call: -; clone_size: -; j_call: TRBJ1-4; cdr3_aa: CATSRVYPPVNEKLFF; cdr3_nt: TGTGCCACCAGCAGAGTTTACCCCCCGGTGAATGAAAAACTGTTTTTT
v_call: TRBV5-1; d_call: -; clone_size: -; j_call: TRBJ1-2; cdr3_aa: CASSPYGVDGYTF; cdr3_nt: TGCGCCAGCAGTCCATACGGGGTCGATGGCTACACCTTC
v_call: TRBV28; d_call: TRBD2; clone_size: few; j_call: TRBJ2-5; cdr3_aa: CASSSGLLRTNVGTQYF; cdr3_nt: TGTGCCAGCAGTTCGGGACTATTACGAACTAACGTTGGGACCCAGTACTTC
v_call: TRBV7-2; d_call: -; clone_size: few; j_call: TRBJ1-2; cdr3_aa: CASIRIRPEDGYTF; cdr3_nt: TGTGCCAGCATCCGTATTAGGCCGGAAGATGGCTACACCTTC
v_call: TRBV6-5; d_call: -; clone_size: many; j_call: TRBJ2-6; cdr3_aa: CASSPQGSGANVLTF; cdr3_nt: TGTGCCAGCAGCCCCCAGGGCTCTGGGGCCAACGTCCTGACTTTC
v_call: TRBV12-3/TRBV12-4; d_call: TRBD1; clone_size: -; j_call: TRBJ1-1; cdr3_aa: CASSLSGTGMNSEAFF; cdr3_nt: TGTGCCAGCAGTTTGTCGGGGACAGGTATGAACTCTGAAGCTTTCTTT
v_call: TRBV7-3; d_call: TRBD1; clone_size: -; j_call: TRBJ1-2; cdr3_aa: CASSAGTGGDGYTF; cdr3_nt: TGTGCCAGCAGCGCCGGGACAGGGGGCGATGGCTACACCTTC
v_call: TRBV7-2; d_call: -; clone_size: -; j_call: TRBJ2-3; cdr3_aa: CASSNFPFTDTQYF; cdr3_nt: TGTGCCAGCAGTAATTTCCCCTTCACAGATACGCAGTATTTT
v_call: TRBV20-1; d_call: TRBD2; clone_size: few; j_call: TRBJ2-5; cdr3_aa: CSRKGTSGVGETQYF; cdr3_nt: TGCAGTCGAAAAGGGACTAGCGGGGTCGGGGAGACCCAGTACTTC
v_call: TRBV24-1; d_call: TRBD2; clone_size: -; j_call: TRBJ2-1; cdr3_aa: CATSAVSGDSYNEQFF; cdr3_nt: TGTGCCACCAGTGCCGTTAGCGGGGATTCCTACAATGAGCAGTTCTTC
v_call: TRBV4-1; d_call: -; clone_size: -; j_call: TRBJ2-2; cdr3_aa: CASSQSGPTTGELFF; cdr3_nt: TGCGCCAGCAGCCAGTCCGGGCCAACCACCGGGGAGCTGTTTTTT
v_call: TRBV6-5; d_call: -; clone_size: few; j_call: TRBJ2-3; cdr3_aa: CASRSYYGKTDTQYF; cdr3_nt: TGTGCCAGCAGATCCTATTACGGGAAGACAGATACGCAGTATTTT